These 21 T cell receptor beta chains share one sample of origin, sequenced in a study of blood T cell repertoires in COVID-19. The protocol was immunoSEQ multiplex PCR, while the TCRdb copy is restricted to in-frame clones and leaves out a portion. Here the sample spans some 180,000 clones, 75% to 85% being singletons. Sequencing was performed on peripheral blood. These receptor sequences come from a woman aged 40 to 55 with COVID-19, enrolled during active disease.

The chain carries TRBV19 and TRBJ1-5, with D possibly matching TRBD1 (5 bases). V lost 4 bases and J 6 bases, leaving 19 bases between the germline ends. There are 16 residues in the CDR3. Germline V gives CDR1 LNHDA, CDR2 SQIVND (reference sequence). CDR3 protein: CASSTQEGTSGQPQHF. In nucleotides, the CDR3 is TGTGCCAGTAGTACCCAGGAGGGGACGAGCGGTCAGCCCCAGCATTTT.

The chain is built from TRBV2 and TRBJ2-2; 7 bases agree with TRBD1. J gave up 3 bases and V 3 bases, and 7 bases lay outside the gene matches. The CDR3 length is 16 residues. Germline assignment: CDR1 SNHLY and CDR2 FYNNEI. The CDR3 region is CASSDSGQWDTGELFF. The CDR3, as DNA: TGTGCCAGCAGTGATTCGGGACAGTGGGACACCGGGGAGCTGTTTTTT.

The V call is TRBV5-8, the J call TRBJ1-1; 8 bases map to TRBD1. This CDR3 is 16 amino acids long. Germline V gives CDR1 SGHTS, CDR2 YDEGEE. V lost 5 bases and J lost 0; bases outside the gene matches: 9. This CDR3 reads CASRFGQGFMNTEAFF. The CDR3 DNA reads as TGTGCCAGCAGATTTGGACAGGGATTTATGAACACTGAAGCTTTCTTT.

V and J are TRBV12-3 or TRBV12-4 and TRBJ2-7, with D possibly matching TRBD1 (6 bases). The germline V and J ends were trimmed by 6 bases and 3 bases, with 12 bases remaining between them. This CDR3 is 13 amino acids long. CDR3 in amino acids: CASSYRVGYEQYF. The CDR3 DNA reads TGTGCCAGCAGCTACAGGGTTGGCTACGAGCAGTACTTC.

J is TRBJ2-7 and V is TRBV19; TRBD1 matches 8 bases. CDR3 length: 14 amino acids. With 6 bases clipped from V and 5 bases from J, the junction kept 9 bases outside the gene matches. Germline V gene data show CDR1 as LNHDA and CDR2 as SQIVND (reference sequence). The CDR3 region has the DNA TGTGCCAGTAGACGTGGACAGGGTTCCCACGAGCAGTACTTC. It translates to CASRRGQGSHEQYF.

The chain uses TRBV30 and TRBJ2-2, with 8 bases aligning to TRBD2. In germline, CDR1 is GTSNPN, CDR2 SVGIG (reference sequence). V shed 3 bases and J 4 bases; nucleotides not matched to a gene: 10. There are 16 residues in the CDR3. The DNA of the CDR3 is TGTGCCTGGAGCCGACGGCTAGCGGGCTCCACCGGGGAGCTGTTTTTT. As protein: CAWSRRLAGSTGELFF.

This chain uses TRBV5-5 with TRBJ1-2; 9 nucleotides agree with TRBD1. The CDR3 spans 18 residues. Germline CDR1 reads SGHKS; CDR2 reads YYEKEE (reference sequence). J was trimmed by 2 bases and V by 4 bases; bases with no gene match: 15. The CDR3 protein is CASSPTQWVGQGNYGYTF. The CDR3 DNA sequence: TGTGCCAGCAGCCCAACACAGTGGGTCGGACAGGGGAACTATGGCTACACCTTC.

The genes are TRBV3-1 (or the pseudogene TRBV3-2) and TRBJ1-2; weak D call: TRBD1 (6 bases). Germline loops: CDR1 LGHDT, CDR2 YNNKEL (reference sequence). The germline V and J ends were trimmed by 6 bases and 0 bases, with 8 bases remaining between them. The length of the CDR3 is 13 residues. CDR3 sequence (DNA): TGTGCCAGCAGACAGGGTTCTAACTATGGCTACACCTTC. This codes for CASRQGSNYGYTF.

V is TRBV7-9 and J is TRBJ1-1; maybe TRBD1 (5 bases). CDR1 is SEHNR and CDR2 is FQNEAQ in the germline V gene (reference sequence). V was trimmed by 3 bases and J by 8 bases, leaving 10 bases between them. The CDR3 consists of 12 residues. CDR3 sequence: CASSFSGGEAFF. CDR3 in DNA: TGTGCCAGCAGCTTTTCCGGGGGGGAAGCTTTCTTT.

The chain combines TRBV18 with TRBJ2-1; 11 bases agree with TRBD2. Losses at the gene ends were 6 bases for V and 5 bases for J; bases not matched to a gene: 6. From germline, CDR1 is KGHSH and CDR2 LQKENI. The CDR3 contains 15 residues. The DNA for the CDR3 is TGTGCCAGCTCGAGGACTAGCGGGCTTGACAATGAGCAGTTCTTC. Protein product: CASSRTSGLDNEQFF.

The chain uses TRBV14 and TRBJ2-7; 9 nucleotides align to TRBD1. The CDR3 spans 15 residues. V shed 3 bases and J 3 bases; nucleotides not matched to a gene: 6. Looked up from germline, CDR1 is SGHDN and CDR2 is FVKESK. Written as DNA, the CDR3 is TGTGCCAGCAGCCAGGCCGGGACAGGGCTCTACGAGCAGTACTTC. This sequence encodes CASSQAGTGLYEQYF.

This clone was observed a single time. The chain couples TRBV5-6 to TRBJ2-5, with a possible D match to TRBD2 (5 bases). Trimming left V 2 bases short and J 7 bases short, with 12 bases between. Germline loops: CDR1 SGHDT, CDR2 YYEEEE. This CDR3 comprises 13 residues. This CDR3 is CASSFSGSGTQYF. CDR3 DNA: TGTGCCAGCAGCTTCAGCGGCTCCGGGACCCAGTACTTC.

The rearrangement links TRBV18 to TRBJ1-2; TRBD1 agrees at 7 bases. Trimming removed 5 bases from V and 0 bases from J; junction bases left unmatched: 6. The germline V gene has CDR1 KGHSH and CDR2 LQKENI. The CDR3 is 15 residues long. Here the CDR3 DNA reads TGTGCCAGCTCATTAGAGACAGGGCCTAACTATGGCTACACCTTC. This translates into CASSLETGPNYGYTF.

This chain joins TRBV9 and TRBJ1-2; D ambiguous. Germline V lookup: CDR1 SGDLS, CDR2 YYNGEE. CDR3 size: 16 residues. V lost 0 bases and J 0 bases, leaving 12 bases between the germline ends. Written as DNA, the CDR3 is TGTGCCAGCAGCGTAGCTGGCGGGCCAGCTAACTATGGCTACACCTTC. It specifies CASSVAGGPANYGYTF. Variable domain in full (rest from reference TRBV9 and TRBJ1-2): DSGVTQTPKHLITATGQRVTLRCSPRSGDLSVYWYQQSLDQGLQFLIQYYNGEERAKGNILERFSAQQFPDLHSELNLSSLELGDSALYFCASSVAGGPANYGYTFGSGTRLTVV.

The chain is built from TRBV10-1 and TRBJ2-1, with D perhaps TRBD1 (7 bases). This CDR3 is built from 15 residues. The V gene lost 3 bases and the J gene lost 3 bases, with 12 bases spanning the gap. Germline V gene lookup returns CDR1 WNHNN and CDR2 SYGVQD (reference sequence). The CDR3 spells CASSEGGTVYNEQFF. In DNA form, the CDR3 reads TGCGCCAGCAGTGAAGGGGGGACAGTCTACAATGAGCAGTTCTTC.

The chain carries TRBV7-2 and TRBJ1-4; TRBD1 aligns across 7 bases. Germline V gives CDR1 SGHTA, CDR2 FQGNSA. This CDR3 spans 15 amino acids. J was trimmed by 2 bases and V by 3 bases; bases with no gene match: 3. CDR3 in amino acids: CASSFRGLTNEKLFF. The CDR3 DNA is TGTGCCAGCAGCTTCAGGGGGTTGACTAATGAAAAACTGTTTTTT.

The chain joins TRBV6-5 to TRBJ1-4; 8 positions match TRBD1. Trimming removed 5 bases from V and 5 bases from J; junction bases left unmatched: 1. Germline lookup yields CDR1 MNHEY and CDR2 SVGAGI. This CDR3 is 13 amino acids long. The CDR3 loop is CASSRDRNEKLFF. The CDR3 DNA reads TGTGCCAGCAGTCGGGACAGGAATGAAAAACTGTTTTTT.

The chain employs TRBV5-1 and TRBJ1-1; D gene unclear. The CDR3 covers 14 residues. Trimming removed 0 bases from V and 0 bases from J, with 6 bases in between. Germline lookup yields CDR1 SGHRS and CDR2 YFSETQ. In DNA, the CDR3 is TGCGCCAGCAGCTTGGACAGCCTGAACACTGAAGCTTTCTTT. Protein sequence: CASSLDSLNTEAFF. Drawing the rest from reference TRBV5-1 and TRBJ1-1, the complete variable domain is KAGVTQTPRYLIKTRGQQVTLSCSPISGHRSVSWYQQTPGQGLQFLFEYFSETQRNKGNFPGRFSGRQFSNSRSEMNVSTLELGDSALYLCASSLDSLNTEAFFGQGTRLTVV.

The chain joins TRBV7-2 to TRBJ1-3; TRBD1 aligns across 9 bases. V shed 4 bases, J shed 0 bases, and the junction held 7 bases outside the gene matches. Germline values: CDR1 SGHTA, CDR2 FQGNSA. The CDR3 consists of 17 residues. The CDR3 sequence: CASSWTGARSSGNTIYF. The DNA for the CDR3 is TGTGCCAGCAGCTGGACAGGGGCGAGAAGCTCTGGAAACACCATATATTTT.

The CDR3 reads CASSQIEDTQYF. In nucleotides, the CDR3 is TGCGCCAGCAGCCAAATTGAGGATACGCAGTATTTT. V gene TRBV4-1 combines with J gene TRBJ2-3; D gene unclear. Germline V gives CDR1 MGHRA, CDR2 YSYEKL. The CDR3 runs to 12 residues. Trimming removed 2 bases from V and 6 bases from J, with 6 bases in between.

The chain has TRBV4-2 and TRBJ2-7, with 7 bases lining up with TRBD2. The CDR3 covers 17 residues. The V gene end was trimmed by 3 bases and the J gene end by 0 bases; junction bases not matched to a gene: 11. From germline, CDR1 is LGHNA and CDR2 YNFKEQ. The CDR3 sequence is CASSQGLLAVGSYEQYF. The CDR3 DNA follows: TGTGCCAGCAGCCAGGGGCTTCTAGCGGTTGGCTCCTACGAGCAGTACTTC.